This T cell receptor (beta chain) came from a study of control samples from healthy donors and cancer patients. Measured with immunoSEQ multiplex PCR; TCRdb has only the in-frame clones, and not every one. Among approximately 110,000 clones listed, roughly 90% were seen once. In germline, CDR1 is SGDLS, CDR2 YYNGEE. CDR3 length: 14 amino acids. V was pared by 0 bases and J by 2 bases, with 7 bases between. Sequencing was done on a sample of blood. The TCR sequence derives from a woman aged 18-30 years in good health. The genes are TRBV9 and TRBJ2-3; D is uncertain. As DNA, the CDR3 is TGTGCCAGCAGCGTAGATGGGTACACAGATACGCAGTATTTT. This encodes CASSVDGYTDTQYF.